The rows below give T cell receptor beta chains drawn from one sample of a study of T cell repertoires in cytomegalovirus infection. Each CDR3 protein gets one entry after TCRdb re-called the reads with MiXCR. Of around 740,000 distinct CDR3 sequences detected, roughly 35% appear once; the ten largest clones hold under 3.5%. Sequenced input: PBMCs. The receptors stem from a human donor in good health (CMV status not recorded). Some clones in this sample may be carry-over from other donors' samples. Both conserved end residues are part of each CDR3. The order of the fields is clone size, J gene, CDR3 length, D gene, V gene, CDR3 protein, CDR3 DNA. D genes are given only for firm matches. Not all rows give a size; the values are once, few, many and, for expanded clones, a class.

size: medium-sized
J: TRBJ2-1
length: 16
D: .
V: TRBV7-9
CDR3: CASSTQAGQAYNEQFF
DNA: TGTGCCAGCAGCACCCAGGCAGGGCAAGCCTACAATGAGCAGTTCTTC

size: .
J: TRBJ1-5
length: 14
D: .
V: TRBV19
CDR3: CATEEGISNQPQHF
DNA: TGTGCCACCGAGGAAGGGATTAGCAATCAGCCCCAGCATTTT

size: .
J: TRBJ2-1
length: 14
D: .
V: TRBV24-1
CDR3: CATSGLPINNETFF
DNA: TGTGCCACCAGTGGCCTTCCTATTAACAATGAGACGTTCTTC

size: few
J: TRBJ1-5
length: 15
D: TRBD1
V: TRBV12-3/TRBV12-4
CDR3: CASSDTGGLNQPQHF
DNA: TGTGCCAGCAGTGATACAGGGGGCCTTAATCAGCCCCAGCATTTT

size: .
J: TRBJ2-7
length: 15
D: .
V: TRBV28
CDR3: CASTSPLESSYEQYF
DNA: TGTGCCAGCACCTCCCCGCTAGAAAGCTCCTACGAGCAGTACTTC

size: once
J: TRBJ1-2
length: 11
D: .
V: TRBV28
CDR3: CASRFESGYTF
DNA: TGTGCCAGCAGATTCGAGTCTGGCTACACCTTC

size: few
J: TRBJ2-3
length: 13
D: .
V: TRBV7-8
CDR3: CASSLTIQGTQYF
DNA: TGTGCCAGCAGCTTGACCATACAGGGTACGCAGTATTTT

size: .
J: TRBJ1-1
length: 11
D: .
V: TRBV2
CDR3: CASSSDTEAFF
DNA: TGTGCCAGCAGTTCAGACACTGAAGCTTTCTTT

size: .
J: TRBJ1-1
length: 13
D: .
V: TRBV7-9
CDR3: CASTQERNPEACF
DNA: TGTGCCAGCACCCAGGAGAGGAACCCTGAAGCTTGCTTT

size: .
J: TRBJ1-4
length: 13
D: .
V: TRBV25-1
CDR3: CASSVGGNEKLFF
DNA: TGTGCCAGCAGTGTAGGGGGTAATGAAAAACTGTTTTTT

size: .
J: TRBJ1-5
length: 14
D: .
V: TRBV20-1
CDR3: CSARDGGSNQPQHF
DNA: TGCAGTGCTAGAGATGGTGGTAGCAATCAGCCCCAGCATTTT

size: .
J: TRBJ2-1
length: 20
D: TRBD1
V: TRBV24-1
CDR3: CATSDLPGQGAWGSYNEQFF
DNA: TGTGCCACCAGTGATTTACCGGGACAGGGGGCGTGGGGCTCCTACAATGAGCAGTTCTTC

size: .
J: TRBJ1-2
length: 13
D: .
V: TRBV28
CDR3: CASIAERSYGYTF
DNA: TGTGCCAGCATAGCAGAAAGATCGTATGGCTACACCTTC

size: many
J: TRBJ2-7
length: 12
D: .
V: TRBV7-2
CDR3: CASSLEGRQQYF
DNA: TGTGCCAGCAGCTTAGAGGGCAGACAGCAGTACTTC

size: few
J: TRBJ2-2
length: 12
D: .
V: TRBV29-1
CDR3: CSGVQYTGELFF
DNA: TGCAGCGGTGTGCAGTACACCGGGGAGCTGTTTTTT

size: few
J: TRBJ2-7
length: 15
D: .
V: TRBV7-9
CDR3: CASSFPGPRAYEQYF
DNA: TGTGCCAGCAGCTTCCCGGGACCGAGGGCCTACGAGCAGTACTTC

size: .
J: TRBJ1-3
length: 14
D: TRBD1
V: TRBV12-3/TRBV12-4
CDR3: CASRAGTEGNTIYF
DNA: TGTGCCAGCAGAGCCGGGACAGAGGGAAACACCATATATTTT

size: few
J: TRBJ2-2
length: 14
D: .
V: TRBV2
CDR3: CASSVKLWAGELFF
DNA: TGTGCCAGCAGTGTTAAGCTGTGGGCCGGGGAGCTGTTTTTT

size: .
J: TRBJ2-3
length: 15
D: TRBD2
V: TRBV7-2
CDR3: CASSFAGGITDTQYF
DNA: TGTGCCAGCAGCTTCGCGGGAGGGATCACAGATACGCAGTATTTT

size: once
J: TRBJ1-4
length: 13
D: .
V: TRBV29-1
CDR3: CSVVQGGGEKLFF
DNA: TGCAGCGTTGTACAGGGCGGGGGTGAAAAACTGTTTTTT

size: many
J: TRBJ1-5
length: 15
D: .
V: TRBV7-2
CDR3: CASSLEKGVGQPQHF
DNA: TGTGCCAGCAGCTTAGAGAAAGGGGTCGGTCAGCCCCAGCATTTT

size: .
J: TRBJ2-2
length: 16
D: TRBD1
V: TRBV5-3
CDR3: CASSLGQLSNTGELFF
DNA: TGTGCCAGCAGCTTGGGACAGCTTTCGAACACCGGGGAGCTGTTTTTT

size: .
J: TRBJ2-7
length: 15
D: .
V: TRBV7-4
CDR3: CASSLGEDSVRKQYF
DNA: TGTGCCAGCAGCTTAGGGGAGGACTCGGTACGTAAGCAGTACTTC

size: .
J: TRBJ2-5
length: 18
D: .
V: TRBV28
CDR3: CASSLRVGSGGPPETQYF
DNA: TGTGCCAGCAGTCTCCGGGTTGGATCGGGGGGCCCTCCAGAGACCCAGTACTTC

size: many
J: TRBJ1-2
length: 12
D: .
V: TRBV28
CDR3: CASSTGNYGYTF
DNA: TGTGCCAGCAGCACAGGGAACTATGGCTACACCTTC

size: many
J: TRBJ1-5
length: 13
D: .
V: TRBV7-2
CDR3: CASSKNRGRPQHF
DNA: TGTGCCAGCAGCAAGAATAGGGGACGGCCCCAGCATTTT

size: .
J: TRBJ2-7
length: 13
D: TRBD2
V: TRBV2
CDR3: CASEAGGPYEQYF
DNA: TGTGCCAGTGAAGCGGGAGGACCCTACGAGCAGTACTTC

size: .
J: TRBJ1-1
length: 12
D: .
V: TRBV28
CDR3: CASNEPSTEAFF
DNA: TGTGCCAGCAACGAGCCGAGCACTGAAGCTTTCTTT

size: .
J: TRBJ2-5
length: 15
D: .
V: TRBV7-6
CDR3: CASSLVFGDQETQYF
DNA: TGTGCTAGCAGCTTAGTATTCGGCGACCAAGAGACCCAGTACTTC

size: .
J: TRBJ2-7
length: 13
D: .
V: TRBV28
CDR3: CASSFQGNYEQYF
DNA: TGTGCCAGCAGTTTTCAGGGGAACTACGAGCAGTACTTC

size: .
J: TRBJ1-6
length: 17
D: .
V: TRBV27
CDR3: CASSLYFRAVYNSPLHF
DNA: TGTGCCAGCAGTTTATACTTTCGGGCGGTCTATAATTCACCCCTCCACTTT

size: .
J: TRBJ1-1
length: 14
D: TRBD1
V: TRBV7-8
CDR3: CASSFRQGRGEAFF
DNA: TGTGCCAGCAGCTTTAGACAGGGGAGGGGAGAAGCTTTCTTT

size: .
J: TRBJ1-2
length: 16
D: TRBD1
V: TRBV6-4
CDR3: CASSDSAGGGHYGYTF
DNA: TGTGCCAGCAGTGACTCAGCGGGAGGGGGCCACTATGGCTACACCTTC

size: .
J: TRBJ1-1
length: 13
D: .
V: TRBV7-9
CDR3: CASSLTATTEAFF
DNA: TGTGCCAGCAGCTTAACAGCTACCACTGAAGCTTTCTTT

size: .
J: TRBJ2-1
length: 15
D: TRBD2
V: TRBV2
CDR3: CASSFGRTGYNEQFF
DNA: TGTGCCAGCAGTTTCGGGAGGACGGGGTACAATGAGCAGTTCTTC

size: .
J: TRBJ2-3
length: 17
D: TRBD1
V: TRBV6-1
CDR3: CASTTSTGTGRTDTQYF
DNA: TGTGCCAGCACGACTAGTACCGGGACAGGGCGCACAGATACGCAGTATTTT

size: few
J: TRBJ2-7
length: 17
D: .
V: TRBV27
CDR3: CASSFSLGPRLPYEQYF
DNA: TGTGCCAGCAGTTTCTCCCTCGGGCCCAGACTACCCTACGAGCAGTACTTC

size: .
J: TRBJ2-3
length: 21
D: TRBD2
V: TRBV19
CDR3: CASSKARGLGLAGKSTDTQYF
DNA: TGTGCCAGTAGTAAAGCCAGGGGATTGGGACTAGCGGGGAAGAGCACAGATACGCAGTATTTT

size: .
J: TRBJ1-1
length: 15
D: TRBD1
V: TRBV5-5
CDR3: CASSPRTGTRSEAFF
DNA: TGTGCCAGCAGCCCGCGGACAGGGACGAGGTCTGAAGCTTTCTTT

size: few
J: TRBJ2-3
length: 10
D: .
V: TRBV28
CDR3: CASSQLAQYF
DNA: TGTGCCAGCAGTCAACTGGCGCAGTATTTT

size: many
J: TRBJ2-1
length: 15
D: .
V: TRBV7-6
CDR3: CASSLVKSSYNEQFF
DNA: TGTGCCAGCAGCTTAGTTAAGAGCTCCTACAATGAGCAGTTCTTC

size: .
J: TRBJ1-5
length: 17
D: .
V: TRBV7-8
CDR3: CASSFYRTVLSNQPQHF
DNA: TGTGCCAGCAGCTTTTATAGGACAGTTCTTAGCAATCAGCCCCAGCATTTT

size: .
J: TRBJ2-1
length: 13
D: TRBD2
V: TRBV2
CDR3: CASSLTTAGGQFF
DNA: TGTGCCAGCAGTCTCACGACCGCGGGAGGGCAGTTCTTC